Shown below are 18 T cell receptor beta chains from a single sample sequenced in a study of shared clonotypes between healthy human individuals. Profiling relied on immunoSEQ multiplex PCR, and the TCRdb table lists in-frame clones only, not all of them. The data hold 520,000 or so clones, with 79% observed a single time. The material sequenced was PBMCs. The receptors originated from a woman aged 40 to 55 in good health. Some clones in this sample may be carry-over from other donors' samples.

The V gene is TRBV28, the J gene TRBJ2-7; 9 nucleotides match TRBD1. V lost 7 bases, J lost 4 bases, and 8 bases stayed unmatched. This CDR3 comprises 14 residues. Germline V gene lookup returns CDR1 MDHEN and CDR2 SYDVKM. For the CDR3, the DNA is TGTGCCAGCACCCGGGGACAGGGCTTGTACGAGCAGTACTTC. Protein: CASTRGQGLYEQYF.

CDR3 sequence (DNA): TGTGCCAGCTCACCGCCCGCGATAACGGACACCGGGGAGCTGTTTTTT. It yields the protein CASSPPAITDTGELFF. The rearrangement uses TRBV18 and TRBJ2-2, with D uncertain. Between the trimmed V and J ends, which lost 3 bases and 3 bases, there was a span of 14 bases. The CDR3 is 16 residues long. Germline assignment: CDR1 KGHSH and CDR2 LQKENI.

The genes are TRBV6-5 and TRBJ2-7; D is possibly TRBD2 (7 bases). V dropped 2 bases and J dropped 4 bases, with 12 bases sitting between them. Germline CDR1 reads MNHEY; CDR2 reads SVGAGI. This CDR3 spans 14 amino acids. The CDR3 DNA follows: TGTGCCAGCAGTTACGTGGGGGGGCAGTACGAGCAGTACTTC. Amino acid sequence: CASSYVGGQYEQYF.

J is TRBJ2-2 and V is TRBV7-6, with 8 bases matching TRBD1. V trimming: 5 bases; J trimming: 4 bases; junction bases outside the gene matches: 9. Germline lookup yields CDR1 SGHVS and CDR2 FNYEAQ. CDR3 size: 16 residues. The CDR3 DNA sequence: TGTGCCAGCAGCAGGAGGACAGGGTCGAGCACCGGGGAGCTGTTTTTT. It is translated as CASSRRTGSSTGELFF.

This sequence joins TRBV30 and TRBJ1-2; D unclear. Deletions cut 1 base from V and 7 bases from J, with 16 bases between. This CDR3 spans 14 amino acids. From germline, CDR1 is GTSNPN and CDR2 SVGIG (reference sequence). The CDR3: CAWSETALMGGYTF. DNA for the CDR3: TGTGCCTGGAGTGAAACAGCCCTTATGGGTGGCTACACCTTC.

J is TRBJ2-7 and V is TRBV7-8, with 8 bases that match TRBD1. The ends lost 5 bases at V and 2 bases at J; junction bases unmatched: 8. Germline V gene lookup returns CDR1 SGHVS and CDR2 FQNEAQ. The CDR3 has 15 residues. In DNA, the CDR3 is TGTGCCAGCAGCCCCCTAACAGGGGGAGCCTACGAGCAGTACTTC. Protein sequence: CASSPLTGGAYEQYF.

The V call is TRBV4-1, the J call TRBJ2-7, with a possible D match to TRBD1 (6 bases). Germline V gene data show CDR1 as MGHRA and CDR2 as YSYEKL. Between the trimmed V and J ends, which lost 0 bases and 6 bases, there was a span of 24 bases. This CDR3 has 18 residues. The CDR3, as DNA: TGCGCCAGCAGCCAAGAAGGGGGAAGGACCCAGCCGTGGGGCGAGCAGTACTTC. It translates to CASSQEGGRTQPWGEQYF.

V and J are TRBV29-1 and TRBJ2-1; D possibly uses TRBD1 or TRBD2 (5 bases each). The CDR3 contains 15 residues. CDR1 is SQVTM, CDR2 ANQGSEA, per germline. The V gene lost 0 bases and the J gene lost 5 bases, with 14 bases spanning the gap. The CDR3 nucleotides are TGCAGCGTTGAAGACGGGACGTCGACGAACAATGAGCAGTTCTTC. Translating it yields CSVEDGTSTNNEQFF.

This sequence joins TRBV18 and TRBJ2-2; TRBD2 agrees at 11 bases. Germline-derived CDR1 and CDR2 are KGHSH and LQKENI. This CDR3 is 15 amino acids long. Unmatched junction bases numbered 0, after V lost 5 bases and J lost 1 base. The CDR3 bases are TGTGCCAGCTCAGGACTAGCGGGGAACACCGGGGAGCTGTTTTTT. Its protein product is CASSGLAGNTGELFF.

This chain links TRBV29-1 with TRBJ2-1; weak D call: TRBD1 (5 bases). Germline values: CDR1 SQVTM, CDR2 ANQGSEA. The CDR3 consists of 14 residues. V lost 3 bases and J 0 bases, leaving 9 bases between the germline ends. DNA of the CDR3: TGCAGCGTTGATCTACAGGTCTCCTACAATGAGCAGTTCTTC. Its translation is CSVDLQVSYNEQFF.

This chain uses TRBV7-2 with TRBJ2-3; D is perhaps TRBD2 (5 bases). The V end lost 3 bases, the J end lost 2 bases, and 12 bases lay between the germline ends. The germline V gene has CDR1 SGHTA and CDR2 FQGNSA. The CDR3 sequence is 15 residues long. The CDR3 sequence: CASSLLEGFTDTQYF. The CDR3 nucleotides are TGTGCCAGCAGCTTGTTAGAGGGCTTCACAGATACGCAGTATTTT. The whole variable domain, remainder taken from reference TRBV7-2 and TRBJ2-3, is GAGVSQSPSNKVTEKGKDVELRCDPISGHTALYWYRQSLGQGLEFLIYFQGNSAPDKSGLPSDRFSAERTGGSVSTLTIQRTQQEDSAVYLCASSLLEGFTDTQYFGPGTRLTVL.

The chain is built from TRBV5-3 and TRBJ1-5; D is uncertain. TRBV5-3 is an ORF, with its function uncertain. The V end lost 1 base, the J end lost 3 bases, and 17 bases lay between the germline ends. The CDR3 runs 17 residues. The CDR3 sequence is CARSLPGMHLANQPQHF. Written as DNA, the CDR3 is TGTGCCAGAAGCTTGCCGGGTATGCATCTGGCCAATCAGCCCCAGCATTTT.

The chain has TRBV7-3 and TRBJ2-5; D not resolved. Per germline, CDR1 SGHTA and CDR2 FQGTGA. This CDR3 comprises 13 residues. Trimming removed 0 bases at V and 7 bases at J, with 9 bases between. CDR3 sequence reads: CASSLTLRGTQYF. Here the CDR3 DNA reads TGTGCCAGCAGCTTAACCCTTCGAGGGACCCAGTACTTC.

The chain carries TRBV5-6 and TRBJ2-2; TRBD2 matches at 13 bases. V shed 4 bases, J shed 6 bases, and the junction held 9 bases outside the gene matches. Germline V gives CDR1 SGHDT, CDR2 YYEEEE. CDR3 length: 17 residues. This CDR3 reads CASSRKGLAGVSGELFF. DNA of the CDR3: TGTGCCAGCAGCCGCAAAGGACTAGCGGGAGTCTCCGGGGAGCTGTTTTTT.

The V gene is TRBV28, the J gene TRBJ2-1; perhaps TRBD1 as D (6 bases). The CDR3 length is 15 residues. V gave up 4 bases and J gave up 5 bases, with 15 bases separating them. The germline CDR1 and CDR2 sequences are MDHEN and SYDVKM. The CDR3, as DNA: TGTGCCAGCAGTTCCCCGGGACACGATAACAATGAGCAGTTCTTC. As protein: CASSSPGHDNNEQFF.

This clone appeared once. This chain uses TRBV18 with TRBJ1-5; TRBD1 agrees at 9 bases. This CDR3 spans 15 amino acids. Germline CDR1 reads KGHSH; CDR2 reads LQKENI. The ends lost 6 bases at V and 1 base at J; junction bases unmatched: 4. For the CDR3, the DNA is TGTGCCAGCTCGCAAGGGACAGGGAGCAATCAGCCCCAGCATTTT. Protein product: CASSQGTGSNQPQHF.

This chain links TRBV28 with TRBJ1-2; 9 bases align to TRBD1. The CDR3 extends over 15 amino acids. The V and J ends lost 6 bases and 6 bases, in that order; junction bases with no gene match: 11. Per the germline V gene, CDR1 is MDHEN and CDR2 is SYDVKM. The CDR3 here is CASSFHGGQGNGYTF. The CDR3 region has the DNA TGTGCCAGCAGCTTCCACGGGGGACAGGGTAATGGCTACACCTTC.

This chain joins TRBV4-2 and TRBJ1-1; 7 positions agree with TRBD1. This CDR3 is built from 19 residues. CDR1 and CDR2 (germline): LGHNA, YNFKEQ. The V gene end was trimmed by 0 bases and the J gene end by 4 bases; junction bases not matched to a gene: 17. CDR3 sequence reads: CASSQERRTIRGAATEAFF. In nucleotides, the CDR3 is TGTGCCAGCAGCCAAGAAAGAAGGACGATCAGGGGGGCCGCCACTGAAGCTTTCTTT.